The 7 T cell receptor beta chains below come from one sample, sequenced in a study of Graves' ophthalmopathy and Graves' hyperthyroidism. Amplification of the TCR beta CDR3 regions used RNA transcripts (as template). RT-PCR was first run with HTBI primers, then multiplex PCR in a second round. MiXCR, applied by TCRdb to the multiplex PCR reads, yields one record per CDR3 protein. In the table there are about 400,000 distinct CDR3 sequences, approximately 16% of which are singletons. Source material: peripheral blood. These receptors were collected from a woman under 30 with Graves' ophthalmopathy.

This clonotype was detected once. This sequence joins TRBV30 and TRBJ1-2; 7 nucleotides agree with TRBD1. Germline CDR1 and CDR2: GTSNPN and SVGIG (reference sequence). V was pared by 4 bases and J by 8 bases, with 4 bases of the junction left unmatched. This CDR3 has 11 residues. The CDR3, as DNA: TGTGCCTGGACAGGGGGTGCGGGCTACACCTTC. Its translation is CAWTGGAGYTF.

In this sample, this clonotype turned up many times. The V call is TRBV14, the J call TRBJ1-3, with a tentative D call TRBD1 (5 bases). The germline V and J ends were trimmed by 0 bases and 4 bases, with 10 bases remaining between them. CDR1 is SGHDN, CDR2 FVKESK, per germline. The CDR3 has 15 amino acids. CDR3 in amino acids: CASSQEQGYGNTIYF. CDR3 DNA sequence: TGTGCCAGCAGCCAAGAGCAGGGATACGGAAACACCATATATTTT.

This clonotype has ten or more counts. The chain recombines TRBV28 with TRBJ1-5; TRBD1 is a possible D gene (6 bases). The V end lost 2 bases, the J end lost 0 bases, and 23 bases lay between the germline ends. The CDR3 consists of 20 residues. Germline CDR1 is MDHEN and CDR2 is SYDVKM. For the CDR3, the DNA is TGTGCCAGCAGTTTAATGATCTGGGGACATCCCGAACTTAGCAATCAGCCCCAGCATTTT. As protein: CASSLMIWGHPELSNQPQHF.

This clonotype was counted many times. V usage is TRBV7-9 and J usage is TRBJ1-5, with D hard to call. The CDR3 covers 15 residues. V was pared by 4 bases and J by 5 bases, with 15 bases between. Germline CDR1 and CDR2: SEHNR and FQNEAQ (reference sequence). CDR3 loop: CASSSSEGEYQPQHF. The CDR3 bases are TGTGCCAGCAGCTCTTCCGAGGGCGAGTATCAGCCCCAGCATTTT. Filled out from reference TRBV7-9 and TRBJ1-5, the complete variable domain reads DTGVSQNPRHKITKRGQNVTFRCDPISEHNRLYWYRQTLGQGPEFLTYFQNEAQLEKSRLLSDRFSAERPKGSFSTLEIQRTEQGDSAMYLCASSSSEGEYQPQHFGDGTRLSIL.

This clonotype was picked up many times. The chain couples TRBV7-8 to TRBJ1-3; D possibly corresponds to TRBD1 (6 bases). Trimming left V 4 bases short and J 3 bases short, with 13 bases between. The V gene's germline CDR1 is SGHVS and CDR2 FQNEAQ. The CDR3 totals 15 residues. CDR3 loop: CASSSRGTFGNTIYF. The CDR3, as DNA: TGTGCCAGCAGCTCCCGAGGGACATTTGGAAACACCATATATTTT. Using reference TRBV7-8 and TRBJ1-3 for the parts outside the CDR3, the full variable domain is GAGVSQSPRYKVAKRGQDVALRCDPISGHVSLFWYQQALGQGPEFLTYFQNEAQLDKSGLPSDRFFAERPEGSVSTLKIQRTQQEDSAVYLCASSSRGTFGNTIYFGEGSWLTVV.

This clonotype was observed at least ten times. CDR3 sequence: CASSLPVTGELFF. CDR3 in DNA: TGTGCCAGCAGTTTGCCCGTCACCGGGGAGCTGTTTTTT. J is TRBJ2-2 and V is TRBV28; D ambiguous. The CDR3 is 13 residues long. V was pared by 3 bases and J by 4 bases, with 6 bases between. Germline V gene lookup returns CDR1 MDHEN and CDR2 SYDVKM.

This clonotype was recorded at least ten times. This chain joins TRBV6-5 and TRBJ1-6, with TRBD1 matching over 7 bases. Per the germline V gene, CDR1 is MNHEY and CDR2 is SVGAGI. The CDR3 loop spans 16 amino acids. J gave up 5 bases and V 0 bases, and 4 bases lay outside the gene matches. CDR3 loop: CASSYSGTENNSPLHF. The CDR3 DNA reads TGTGCCAGCAGTTACTCCGGGACAGAGAATAATTCACCCCTCCACTTT.